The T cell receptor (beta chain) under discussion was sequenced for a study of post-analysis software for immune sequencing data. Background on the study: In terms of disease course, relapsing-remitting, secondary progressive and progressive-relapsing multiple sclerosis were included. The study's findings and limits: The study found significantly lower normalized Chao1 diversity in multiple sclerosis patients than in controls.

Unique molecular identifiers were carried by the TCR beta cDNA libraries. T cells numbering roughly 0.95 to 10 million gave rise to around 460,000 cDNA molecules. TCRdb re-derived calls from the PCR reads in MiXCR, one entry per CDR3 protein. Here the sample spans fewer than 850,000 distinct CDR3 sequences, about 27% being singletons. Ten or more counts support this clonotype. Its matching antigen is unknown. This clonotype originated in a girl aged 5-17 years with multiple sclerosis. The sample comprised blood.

CDR3 in amino acids: CATTGSADTQYF. The DNA for the CDR3 is TGTGCCACCACCGGATCGGCAGATACGCAGTATTTT. The chain is built from TRBV10-3 and TRBJ2-3; D not resolved. With 10 bases removed from V and 4 bases from J, the gap between germline ends came to 12 bases. This CDR3 region has 12 residues. Germline V gene sequence: CDR1 ENHRY, CDR2 SYGVKD.